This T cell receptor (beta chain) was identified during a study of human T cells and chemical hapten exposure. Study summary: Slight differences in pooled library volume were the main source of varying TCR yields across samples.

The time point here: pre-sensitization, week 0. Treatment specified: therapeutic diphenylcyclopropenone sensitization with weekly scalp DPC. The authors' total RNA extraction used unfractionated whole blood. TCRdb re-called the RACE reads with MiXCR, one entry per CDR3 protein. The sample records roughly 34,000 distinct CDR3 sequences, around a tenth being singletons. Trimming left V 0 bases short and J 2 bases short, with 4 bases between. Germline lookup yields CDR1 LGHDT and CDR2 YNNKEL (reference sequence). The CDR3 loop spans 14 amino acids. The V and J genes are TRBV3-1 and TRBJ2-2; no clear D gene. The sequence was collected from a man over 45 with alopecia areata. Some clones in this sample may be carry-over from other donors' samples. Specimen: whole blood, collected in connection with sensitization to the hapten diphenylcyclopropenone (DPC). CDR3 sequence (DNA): TGTGCCAGCAGCCAAGATCCCAACACCGGGGAGCTGTTTTTT. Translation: CASSQDPNTGELFF.